The rows below give T cell receptor beta chains drawn from one sample of a study of blood T cell repertoires in COVID-19. The assay was immunoSEQ multiplex PCR, and TCRdb's table has in-frame clones only and misses some. The repertoire holds 210,000 or so clones, approximately 84% seen once, with approximately 8% in the top ten. The sequencing sample was made of peripheral blood. The receptors derive from a woman of 80 years or more with COVID-19, enrolled during active disease. The CDR3 runs from the conserved cysteine through the conserved F or W. The D gene is left open where the match is weak. Size tells how often a clone was seen (once, few, many) or the class of an expanded clone, and some rows leave it out.

TRBJ2-3	NA	TRBV25-1	NA	TGTGCCAGCAGTGATCAGGGGCAGGGGAGAGATACGCAGTATTTT	CASSDQGQGRDTQYF
TRBJ1-5	NA	TRBV5-5	NA	TGTGCCAGCAGCTTGGGCAGTAGCAATCAGCCCCAGCATTTT	CASSLGSSNQPQHF
TRBJ2-1	NA	TRBV7-9	TRBD2	TGTGCCGGCGGGACTAGCGGCCACAATGAGCAGTTCTTC	CAGGTSGHNEQFF
TRBJ1-1	few	TRBV3-1/TRBV3-2	NA	TGTGCCAGCAGCCAAGATCTACAGGCAAAGTCCACTGAAGCTTTCTTT	CASSQDLQAKSTEAFF
TRBJ1-2	NA	TRBV24-1	NA	TGTGCCACCAGTGATTCCTTGACCGGAGAAGGTGGCTACACCTTC	CATSDSLTGEGGYTF
TRBJ1-1	few	TRBV19	TRBD1	TGTGCCAGTACTATGGACAGGATCGCTGAAGCTTTCTTT	CASTMDRIAEAFF
TRBJ1-4	NA	TRBV5-1	TRBD1	TGCGCCAGCAGCTTGGGACAGGGGGGAAAACTGTTTTTT	CASSLGQGGKLFF
TRBJ2-1	NA	TRBV7-3	TRBD2	TGTGCCAGCAGCTTTGAGGCTAGCGGGGGCCTAAATGAGCAGTTCTTC	CASSFEASGGLNEQFF
TRBJ1-5	NA	TRBV6-2/TRBV6-3	NA	TGTGCCAGCAGTTACCCGGGGGGGCCCCAGCATTTT	CASSYPGGPQHF
TRBJ1-4	NA	TRBV7-9	NA	TGTGCCAGCAGACAGCAGGCGAATAATGAAAAACTGTTTTTT	CASRQQANNEKLFF
TRBJ2-5	NA	TRBV5-1	NA	TGCGCCAGCAGCTTGGAGGTGGGCAGCAGGGGAGAGACCCAGTACTTC	CASSLEVGSRGETQYF
TRBJ2-3	NA	TRBV4-2	NA	TGTGCCAGCAGCCAAGATAGGGGTGGAGGGCCAGGAGGGAGAGATACGCAGTATTTT	CASSQDRGGGPGGRDTQYF
TRBJ1-3	NA	TRBV19	TRBD1	TGTGCCAGTTCCGACAGGGTGTCTGGAAACACCATATATTTT	CASSDRVSGNTIYF
TRBJ1-1	once	TRBV19	TRBD1	TGTGCCAGTAGTATTCAGGGGGCGAGGACTGAAGCTTTCTTT	CASSIQGARTEAFF
TRBJ1-6	NA	TRBV6-5	TRBD1	TGTGCCACCAGACAGGGTCGGATCTCACCCCTCCACTTT	CATRQGRISPLHF
TRBJ2-7	once	TRBV18	NA	TGTGCCAGCTCACCTCGGCGGCAGAGCTCCTACGAGCAGTACTTC	CASSPRRQSSYEQYF
TRBJ1-2	NA	TRBV7-9	NA	TGTGCCAGTGGACAGCTCTATGGCTACACCTTC	CASGQLYGYTF
TRBJ2-1	once	TRBV18	NA	TGTGCCAGCTCACCGCAGGCAGGGTTCTCCTACAATGAGCAGTTCTTC	CASSPQAGFSYNEQFF
TRBJ2-2	NA	TRBV11-2	NA	TGTGCCAGCAGCTCACGGGACACCGGGGAGCTGTTTTTT	CASSSRDTGELFF
TRBJ2-1	NA	TRBV7-2	NA	TGTGCCAGCAGCCCCCGAGGGTTGTCCTACAATGAGCAGTTCTTC	CASSPRGLSYNEQFF
TRBJ1-1	NA	TRBV29-1	NA	TGCAGCGTTATGCGGCAGATGAACACTGAAGCTTTCTTT	CSVMRQMNTEAFF
TRBJ2-7	once	TRBV3-1/TRBV3-2	TRBD2	TGTGCCAGCAGCCCGTCTGGCGGGAGGGTTGAGCAGTACTTC	CASSPSGGRVEQYF
TRBJ1-2	NA	TRBV27	TRBD1	TGTGCCAGCAAAAGAGGGCGACAGGGAGGTCGGGATGGCTACACCTTC	CASKRGRQGGRDGYTF
TRBJ2-5	NA	TRBV3-1/TRBV3-2	NA	TGTGCCAGCAGCCAAGGGGCTGGGACCCAGTACTTC	CASSQGAGTQYF